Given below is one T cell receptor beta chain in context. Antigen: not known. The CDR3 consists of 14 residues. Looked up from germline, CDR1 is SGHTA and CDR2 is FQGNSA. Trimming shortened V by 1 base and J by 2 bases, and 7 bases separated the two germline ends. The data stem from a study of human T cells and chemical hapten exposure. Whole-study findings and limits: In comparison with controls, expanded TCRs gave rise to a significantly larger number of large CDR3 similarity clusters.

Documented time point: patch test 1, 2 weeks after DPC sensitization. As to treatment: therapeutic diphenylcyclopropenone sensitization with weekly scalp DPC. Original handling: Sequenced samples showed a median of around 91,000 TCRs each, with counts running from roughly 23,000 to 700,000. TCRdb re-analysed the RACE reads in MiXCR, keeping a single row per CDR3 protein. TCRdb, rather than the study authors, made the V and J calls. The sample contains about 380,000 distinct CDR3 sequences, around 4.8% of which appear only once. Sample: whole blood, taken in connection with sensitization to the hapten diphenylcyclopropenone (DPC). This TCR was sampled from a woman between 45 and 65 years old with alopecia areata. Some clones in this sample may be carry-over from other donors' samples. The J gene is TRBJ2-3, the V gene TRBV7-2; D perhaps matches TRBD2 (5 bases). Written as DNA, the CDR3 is TGTGCCAGCAGCTTAGTGAGGGACACAGATACGCAGTATTTT. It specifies CASSLVRDTDTQYF. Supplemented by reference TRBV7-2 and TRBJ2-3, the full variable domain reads GAGVSQSPSNKVTEKGKDVELRCDPISGHTALYWYRQSLGQGLEFLIYFQGNSAPDKSGLPSDRFSAERTGGSVSTLTIQRTQQEDSAVYLCASSLVRDTDTQYFGPGTRLTVL.